This T cell receptor (beta chain) was retrieved from a study of PD-L1 blockade in urothelial cancer. Study observations and caveats: Below-median blood TCR clonality before treatment forecast better survival.

Produced via immunoSEQ multiplex PCR; TCRdb's table is partial and in-frame only. The sample holds under 120,000 clones, 70% to 85% seen once. Losses at the gene ends were 3 bases for V and 11 bases for J; bases not matched to a gene: 9. The length of the CDR3 is 15 residues. Germline CDR1 reads MDHEN; CDR2 reads SYDVKM. Diagnoses among patients were locally advanced or metastatic urothelial carcinoma. This clone was recorded only once. Its antigen remains unknown. Sequenced material: PBMCs, taken around atezolizumab (anti-PD-L1) treatment. This TCR was sampled from a man aged 50-60 years with urothelial cancer. J is TRBJ1-4 and V is TRBV28; TRBD1 agrees at 10 bases. CDR3 nucleotide sequence: TGTGCCAGCAGTTTCTTAGCGGGACAGGGGACCAAACTGTTTTTT. Protein: CASSFLAGQGTKLFF.